One and the same sample provided the 8 T cell receptor beta chains below, sequenced in a study of T cell changes during pregnancy in multiple sclerosis. The table came from immunoSEQ multiplex PCR; TCRdb's copy has only in-frame clones and leaves some out. Altogether around 70,000 clones are present, roughly 89% being singletons, with the ten largest covering approximately 4%. The material was peripheral blood, obtained after pregnancy. The receptors were gathered from a female donor in good health, enrolled as a control in a pregnancy study.

This clone has only one observation. The rearrangement joins TRBV7-9 to TRBJ2-5; 11 bases line up with TRBD1. CDR3 length: 15 residues. J was trimmed by 4 bases and V by 5 bases; bases with no gene match: 6. Germline CDR1 and CDR2: SEHNR and FQNEAQ (reference sequence). The CDR3 DNA is TGTGCCAGCAGCGAGGGACAGGGGGGGGGAGAGACCCAGTACTTC. Its translation: CASSEGQGGGETQYF.

This clone has more than one count but fewer than ten. This chain connects TRBV19 to TRBJ1-5, with D unclear. This CDR3 is 14 amino acids long. In germline, CDR1 is LNHDA, CDR2 SQIVND (reference sequence). Trimming left V 3 bases short and J 8 bases short, with 14 bases between. The CDR3 here is CASSMGGRVEPQHF. Written as DNA, the CDR3 is TGTGCCAGTAGTATGGGAGGGCGGGTTGAGCCCCAGCATTTT.

This chain connects TRBV28 to TRBJ1-2; D gene uncertain. There are 16 residues in the CDR3. Germline loops: CDR1 MDHEN, CDR2 SYDVKM. V was cut by 1 base and J by 8 bases, with 20 bases left in between. CDR3 bases: TGTGCCAGCAGTTTATTATCTGTTTACAACCGGGAAGGCTACACCTTC. This translates into CASSLLSVYNREGYTF.

The CDR3 sequence is CASSPVGSGGDEQYF. In nucleotides, the CDR3 is TGTGCCAGCAGCCCTGTGGGTAGCGGGGGTGACGAGCAGTACTTC. The rearrangement links TRBV11-2 to TRBJ2-7, with 9 nucleotides matching TRBD2. This CDR3 is built from 15 residues. Germline CDR1 SGHAT, CDR2 FQNNGV. The V segment lost 5 bases and the J segment 5 bases; nucleotides outside the gene matches: 10.

This sequence joins TRBV6-5 and TRBJ1-1; TRBD1 might be the D (6 bases). This CDR3 is built from 14 residues. The germline V gene has CDR1 MNHEY and CDR2 SVGAGI. Trimming cost V 6 bases and J 5 bases, with 16 bases left between them. CDR3 in DNA: TGTGCCAGCAGGACAGGACAGAGCATTACTGAAGCTTTCTTT. Its translation is CASRTGQSITEAFF.

V is TRBV27 and J is TRBJ1-2; unclear D gene. Trimming removed 3 bases at V and 4 bases at J, with 9 bases between. The germline V gene encodes CDR1 MNHEY and CDR2 SMNVEV (reference sequence). This CDR3 region has 13 residues. In nucleotides, the CDR3 is TGTGCCAGCAGTTTGGAGGTCGGCTATGGCTACACCTTC. Translating gives CASSLEVGYGYTF.

This clone has just a few counts. J is TRBJ1-1 and V is TRBV15; D ambiguous. With 0 bases removed from V and 1 base from J, the gap between germline ends came to 15 bases. Germline V gene lookup returns CDR1 LNHNV and CDR2 YYDKDF (reference sequence). The CDR3 is 17 amino acids. CDR3 amino acids: CATSRELYPAGNTEAFF. The DNA of the CDR3 is TGTGCCACCAGCAGAGAGCTTTATCCAGCGGGGAACACTGAAGCTTTCTTT.

The V call is TRBV7-8, the J call TRBJ1-2, with D unclear. Trimming removed 3 bases at V and 4 bases at J, with 12 bases between. Germline V CDR1 and CDR2: SGHVS, FQNEAQ. This CDR3 has 14 amino acids. CDR3 protein: CASSFSTEVYGYTF. The CDR3 nucleotides read TGTGCCAGCAGCTTCTCTACAGAAGTCTATGGCTACACCTTC.